The 25 T cell receptor beta chains below were found in one sample sequenced in a study of shared T cell receptors in the human thymus. The method was immunoSEQ multiplex PCR; TCRdb's version includes in-frame clones alone and lacks a portion of them. This sample has 700,000 or so clones, with approximately 83% found just once. The same sample was also used in a study of human thymus T cells.

What was sequenced was thymocytes. Every receptor here comes from a girl less than two years old with a congenital heart defect.

The chain employs TRBV7-6 and TRBJ1-3; D may be TRBD1 (5 bases). The CDR3 is 15 amino acids. Germline V gives CDR1 SGHVS, CDR2 FNYEAQ. V lost 5 bases to trimming and J lost 2 bases, with 13 bases between them. DNA of the CDR3: TGTGCCAGCAGCCACGGCGCGGGGGCTGGAAACACCATATATTTT. Its protein product is CASSHGAGAGNTIYF.

The V gene is TRBV7-9, the J gene TRBJ1-2; D unclear. V was trimmed by 5 bases and J by 2 bases, leaving 9 bases between them. CDR1 is SEHNR, CDR2 FQNEAQ, per germline (reference sequence). CDR3 length: 13 residues. Here the CDR3 DNA reads TGTGCCAGCAGCGTCGGGATGAACTATGGCTACACCTTC. This codes for CASSVGMNYGYTF.

The chain carries TRBV12-5 and TRBJ1-2; 7 nucleotides line up with TRBD1. Germline V lookup: CDR1 LGHNT, CDR2 FRNRAP. V gave up 3 bases and J gave up 6 bases; unmatched junction bases: 10. The CDR3 runs 15 residues. CDR3 sequence reads: CASGFPRRQGDGYTF. DNA of the CDR3: TGTGCTAGTGGTTTCCCACGACGACAGGGAGATGGCTACACCTTC.

The chain has TRBV10-3 and TRBJ1-2, with a possible D match to TRBD1 (6 bases). From germline, CDR1 is ENHRY and CDR2 SYGVKD. The CDR3 has 16 residues. Trimming removed 6 bases from V and 3 bases from J, with 20 bases in between. This CDR3 reads CAIRPYNRTGHYGYTF. CDR3 coding DNA: TGTGCCATCAGACCGTATAACCGCACAGGGCACTATGGCTACACCTTC.

The chain links TRBV10-3 to TRBJ1-3, with 8 bases fitting TRBD1. This CDR3 is built from 14 residues. The germline gives CDR1 ENHRY, CDR2 SYGVKD. J lost 8 bases, V lost 4 bases, and 7 bases had no gene match. CDR3 in amino acids: CAISGTGLWYTIYF. DNA for the CDR3: TGTGCCATCAGTGGGACAGGGTTATGGTACACCATATATTTT.

This chain links TRBV7-2 with TRBJ2-2, with 7 positions matching TRBD1. The CDR3 extends over 16 amino acids. V lost 1 base, J lost 5 bases, and 7 bases stayed unmatched. Germline assignment: CDR1 SGHTA and CDR2 FQGNSA. The CDR3 loop is CASSLVRGPGTGELFF. CDR3 coding DNA: TGTGCCAGCAGCTTAGTGAGGGGGCCAGGTACCGGGGAGCTGTTTTTT.

The V gene is TRBV7-9, the J gene TRBJ2-4; 7 nucleotides align to TRBD2. Per the germline V gene, CDR1 is SEHNR and CDR2 is FQNEAQ (reference sequence). CDR3 length: 16 residues. V was clipped by 5 bases and J by 6 bases; unmatched bases: 13. CDR3 sequence: CASSLGRDGFINIQYF. The CDR3 DNA is TGTGCCAGCAGCCTGGGGAGGGATGGGTTTATAAACATTCAGTACTTC.

This sequence joins TRBV23-1 and TRBJ1-6, with D maybe TRBD1 (6 bases). TRBV23-1 qualifies as an ORF whose function is uncertain. V was pared by 3 bases and J by 8 bases, with 14 bases between. The CDR3 has 15 amino acids. The DNA for the CDR3 is TGCGCCAGCAGTCACCCGACAGGCATATATTCACCCCTCCACTTT. Protein: CASSHPTGIYSPLHF.

V is TRBV6-1 and J is TRBJ1-1; D is undetermined. The CDR3 sequence is 12 residues long. In germline, CDR1 is MNHNS, CDR2 SASEGT. With 6 bases removed from V and 3 bases from J, the gap between germline ends came to 8 bases. The CDR3 reads CASRGADTEAFF. The CDR3 nucleotides read TGTGCCAGCAGGGGAGCGGACACTGAAGCTTTCTTT.

The chain uses TRBV4-2 and TRBJ1-3; 9 bases agree with TRBD1. CDR3 length: 17 amino acids. With V trimmed by 5 bases and J by 4 bases, 12 bases remained unmatched. CDR1 and CDR2 from the germline V gene are LGHNA and YNFKEQ. The CDR3 sequence is CASSTTGTGLWGNTIYF. In nucleotides, the CDR3 is TGTGCCAGCAGCACCACCGGGACAGGGCTATGGGGAAACACCATATATTTT.

This clone was seen a few times. This sequence joins TRBV9 and TRBJ2-5, with 7 nucleotides matching TRBD2. Germline-derived CDR1 and CDR2 are SGDLS and YYNGEE. The CDR3 contains 14 residues. V gave up 0 bases and J gave up 5 bases; unmatched junction bases: 4. The CDR3 nucleotides read TGTGCCAGCAGCGTAGCGGGGGGTGGCGAGACCCAGTACTTC. Protein sequence: CASSVAGGGETQYF.

A few counts support this clone. The chain recombines TRBV30 with TRBJ1-1; the D gene is possibly TRBD1 (5 bases). The CDR3 has 16 residues. Germline CDR1 GTSNPN, CDR2 SVGIG (reference sequence). Trimming shortened V by 3 bases and J by 3 bases, and 20 bases separated the two germline ends. The CDR3 spells CAWRAGGRTGDTEAFF. CDR3 sequence (DNA): TGTGCCTGGAGGGCGGGGGGAAGGACGGGGGACACTGAAGCTTTCTTT.

The chain has TRBV28 and TRBJ1-1, with 7 positions matching TRBD1. The CDR3 is made up of 17 amino acids. The V segment lost 6 bases and the J segment 0 bases; nucleotides outside the gene matches: 13. The germline V gene has CDR1 MDHEN and CDR2 SYDVKM. As DNA, the CDR3 is TGTGCCAGCAGCCGGAAATACGGACAGGTCCTGAACACTGAAGCTTTCTTT. As protein: CASSRKYGQVLNTEAFF.

The gene calls are TRBV7-4 and TRBJ2-5; 9 nucleotides match TRBD1. CDR1 is SGHVT, CDR2 SQSDAQ, per germline. This CDR3 contains 16 residues. With 2 bases clipped from V and 3 bases from J, the junction kept 7 bases outside the gene matches. The DNA of the CDR3 is TGTGCCAGCAGCTTACCCCGGGACAGGGTCAAAGAGACCCAGTACTTC. It translates to CASSLPRDRVKETQYF.

The rearrangement uses TRBV5-1 and TRBJ1-2; D remains unclear. In germline, CDR1 is SGHRS, CDR2 YFSETQ. The CDR3 consists of 15 residues. The ends were cut back, 0 bases at V and 2 bases at J, with 11 bases in the middle. CDR3 in DNA: TGCGCCAGCAGCTTGGATGGTTGGCTGAACTATGGCTACACCTTC. Translating gives CASSLDGWLNYGYTF.

The rearrangement links TRBV27 to TRBJ2-7, with TRBD1 identical over 8 bases. CDR1 is MNHEY and CDR2 is SMNVEV in the germline V gene (reference sequence). The J segment lost 4 bases and the V segment lost 7 bases, leaving 12 bases of the junction unmatched. The CDR3 consists of 15 residues. The CDR3: CASTAGRRQGYEQYF. The CDR3 region has the DNA TGTGCCAGCACCGCGGGGAGGAGACAGGGGTACGAGCAGTACTTC.

The V gene is TRBV10-2, the J gene TRBJ2-7; 8 nucleotides match TRBD2. Trimming took 2 bases from V and 2 from J; bases not matched to a gene: 11. Looked up from germline, CDR1 is WSHSY and CDR2 is SAAADI. The CDR3 spans 17 residues. The CDR3 is CASSERTVGGGTYEQYF. Written as DNA, the CDR3 is TGCGCCAGCAGTGAGAGGACAGTTGGCGGGGGGACCTACGAGCAGTACTTC.

The J gene is TRBJ1-1, the V gene TRBV2, with a possible D match to TRBD1 (5 bases). CDR3 length equals 16 residues. The V and J ends lost 5 bases and 0 bases respectively, with 16 bases between them. Per the germline V gene, CDR1 is SNHLY and CDR2 is FYNNEI. CDR3 region: CASSSDRRSMNTEAFF. CDR3 in DNA: TGTGCCAGCAGTAGTGACAGACGAAGTATGAACACTGAAGCTTTCTTT.

This clone appeared a few times. The chain recombines TRBV9 with TRBJ1-2; D uncertain. Germline loops: CDR1 SGDLS, CDR2 YYNGEE. V was pared by 3 bases and J by 4 bases, with 10 bases between. The CDR3 sequence is 13 residues long. The CDR3 loop reads CASSGRRVYGYTF. Written as DNA, the CDR3 is TGTGCCAGCAGCGGAAGACGGGTCTATGGCTACACCTTC.

The genes are TRBV18 and TRBJ2-2; D gene uncertain. The V gene's germline CDR1 is KGHSH and CDR2 LQKENI. The CDR3 length is 15 residues. Trimming removed 3 bases at V and 8 bases at J, with 16 bases between. The CDR3 DNA is TGTGCCAGCTCACCGCCCCGAGGCCCGGTGGGGGAGCTGTTTTTT. This translates into CASSPPRGPVGELFF.

The J gene is TRBJ2-7, the V gene TRBV28, with D possibly TRBD1 on 5 matching bases. Germline lookup yields CDR1 MDHEN and CDR2 SYDVKM. This CDR3 has 11 amino acids. The CDR3 region has the DNA TGTGCGACAGTATGGGCATACGAGCAGTACTTC. Translating it yields CATVWAYEQYF.

The rearrangement links TRBV28 to TRBJ2-1; 8 nucleotides match TRBD2. J gave up 6 bases and V 3 bases, and 10 bases lay outside the gene matches. This CDR3 has 16 amino acids. Germline lookup yields CDR1 MDHEN and CDR2 SYDVKM. CDR3 nucleotides: TGTGCCAGCAGTTTCCGGGGGGGCCGCTGTAGCAATGAGCAGTTCTTC. It specifies CASSFRGGRCSNEQFF.

The J gene is TRBJ2-2, the V gene TRBV19; the match to TRBD1 covers 8 bases. CDR1 is LNHDA, CDR2 SQIVND, per germline (reference sequence). The CDR3 runs 16 residues. Germline trimming cut 6 bases from V and 5 bases from J; bases unmatched to any gene: 11. CDR3 bases: TGTGCCAGTAGACACCGAGGACAGGGCTTGACCGGGGAGCTGTTTTTT. It specifies CASRHRGQGLTGELFF.

V is TRBV4-1 and J is TRBJ1-5; tentative D call: TRBD1 (5 bases). The CDR3 has 15 amino acids. Germline CDR1 reads MGHRA; CDR2 reads YSYEKL. Trimming pared 4 bases from V and 1 base from J, leaving 11 bases between. The CDR3 coding sequence is TGCGCCAGCAGCCGTACCGGGGGAAGCAATCAGCCCCAGCATTTT. Its translation: CASSRTGGSNQPQHF.

This chain links TRBV11-2 with TRBJ1-2, with 7 positions matching TRBD1. The CDR3 loop spans 15 amino acids. Germline assignment: CDR1 SGHAT and CDR2 FQNNGV. CDR3 residues: CASSLRDRPFYGYTF. The DNA of the CDR3 is TGTGCGAGTTCACTCCGGGACAGACCTTTCTATGGCTACACCTTC.